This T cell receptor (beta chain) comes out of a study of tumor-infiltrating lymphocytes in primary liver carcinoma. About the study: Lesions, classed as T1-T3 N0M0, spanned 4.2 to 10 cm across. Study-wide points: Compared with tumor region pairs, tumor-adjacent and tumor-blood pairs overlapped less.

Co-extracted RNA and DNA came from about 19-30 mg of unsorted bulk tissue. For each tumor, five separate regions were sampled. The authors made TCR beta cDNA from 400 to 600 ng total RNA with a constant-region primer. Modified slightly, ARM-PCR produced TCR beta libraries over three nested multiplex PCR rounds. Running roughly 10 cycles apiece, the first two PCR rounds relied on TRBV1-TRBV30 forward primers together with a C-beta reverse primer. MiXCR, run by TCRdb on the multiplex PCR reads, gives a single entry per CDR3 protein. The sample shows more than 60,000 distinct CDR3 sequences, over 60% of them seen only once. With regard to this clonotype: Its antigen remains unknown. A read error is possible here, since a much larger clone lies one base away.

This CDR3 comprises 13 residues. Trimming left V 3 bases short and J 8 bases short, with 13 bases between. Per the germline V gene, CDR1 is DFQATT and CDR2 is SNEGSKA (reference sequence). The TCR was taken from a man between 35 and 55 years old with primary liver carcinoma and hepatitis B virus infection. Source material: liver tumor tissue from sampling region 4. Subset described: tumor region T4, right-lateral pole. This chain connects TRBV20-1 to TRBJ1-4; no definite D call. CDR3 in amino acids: CSARGDQDEKLFF. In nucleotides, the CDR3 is TGCAGTGCTAGGGGTGATCAAGACGAAAAACTGTTTTTT.